A single count supports the clone carrying this TCR beta chain. These data are taken from a study of blood T cell repertoires in COVID-19. Study summary: Both acute and convalescent COVID-19 samples were obtained from the United States, Italy and Spain. PBMCs, B-cell-depleted T cells, or T cells were the source of the cDNA or gDNA that made up the material.

The CDR3 loop spans 16 amino acids. The V gene end was trimmed by 6 bases and the J gene end by 2 bases; junction bases not matched to a gene: 10. CDR1 and CDR2 (germline): ENHRY, SYGVKD. Source study methods: Reference gene primer amplification gave nucleated cell count estimates. The table came from immunoSEQ multiplex PCR; TCRdb's copy has only in-frame clones and leaves some out. The DNA gave D and trimming, while V, J and clone size come from that table. The data hold some 130,000 clones, with roughly 89% observed a single time. It was during active infection that Seattle patients were enrolled and then longitudinally followed.

Sequencing was done on a sample of peripheral blood. The V gene is TRBV10-3, the J gene TRBJ2-7, with 10 bases lining up with TRBD1. The origin of this receptor is a man between 60 and 70 years old with COVID-19, enrolled during active disease. CDR3 nucleotide sequence: TGTGCCATCAGCCCGGGACAGGGGCTTGGCCCCTACGAGCAGTACTTC. This translates into CAISPGQGLGPYEQYF.